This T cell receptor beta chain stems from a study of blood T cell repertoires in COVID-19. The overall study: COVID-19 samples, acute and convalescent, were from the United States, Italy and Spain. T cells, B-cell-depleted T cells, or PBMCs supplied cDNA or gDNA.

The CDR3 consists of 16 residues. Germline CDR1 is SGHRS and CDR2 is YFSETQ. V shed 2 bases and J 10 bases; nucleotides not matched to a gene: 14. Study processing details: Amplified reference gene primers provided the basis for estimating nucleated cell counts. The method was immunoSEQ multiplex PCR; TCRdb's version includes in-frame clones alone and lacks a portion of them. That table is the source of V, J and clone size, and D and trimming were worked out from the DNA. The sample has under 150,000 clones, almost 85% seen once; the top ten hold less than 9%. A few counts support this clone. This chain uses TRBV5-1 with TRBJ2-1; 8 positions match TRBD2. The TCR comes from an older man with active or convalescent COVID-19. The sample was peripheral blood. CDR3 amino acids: CASSFQLADNAVEQFF. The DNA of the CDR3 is TGCGCCAGCAGCTTCCAACTAGCGGATAATGCTGTGGAGCAGTTCTTC. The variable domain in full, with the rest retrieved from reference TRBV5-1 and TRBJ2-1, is KAGVTQTPRYLIKTRGQQVTLSCSPISGHRSVSWYQQTPGQGLQFLFEYFSETQRNKGNFPGRFSGRQFSNSRSEMNVSTLELGDSALYLCASSFQLADNAVEQFFGPGTRLTVL.